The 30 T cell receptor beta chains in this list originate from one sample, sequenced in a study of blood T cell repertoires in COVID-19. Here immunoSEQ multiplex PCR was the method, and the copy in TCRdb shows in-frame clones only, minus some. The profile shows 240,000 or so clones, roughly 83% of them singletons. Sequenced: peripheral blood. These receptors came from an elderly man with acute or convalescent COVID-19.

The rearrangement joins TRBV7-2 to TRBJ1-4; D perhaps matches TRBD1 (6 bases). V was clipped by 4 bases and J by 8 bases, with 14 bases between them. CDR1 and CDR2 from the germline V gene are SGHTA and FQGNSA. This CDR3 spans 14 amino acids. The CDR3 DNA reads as TGTGCCAGCAGCTCGGGGACATACATAGAAAAACTGTTTTTT. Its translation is CASSSGTYIEKLFF.

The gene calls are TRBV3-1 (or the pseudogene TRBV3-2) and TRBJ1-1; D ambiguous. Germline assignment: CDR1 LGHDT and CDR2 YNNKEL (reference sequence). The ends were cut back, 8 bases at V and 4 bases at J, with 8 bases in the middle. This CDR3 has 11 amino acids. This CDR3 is CASARSTEAFF. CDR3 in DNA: TGTGCCAGCGCTAGGAGCACTGAAGCTTTCTTT.

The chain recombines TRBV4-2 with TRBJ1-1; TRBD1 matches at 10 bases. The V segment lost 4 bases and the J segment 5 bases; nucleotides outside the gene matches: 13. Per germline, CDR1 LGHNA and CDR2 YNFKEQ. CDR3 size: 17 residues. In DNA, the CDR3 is TGTGCCAGCAGCCCAGGGACAGGGGCACCCCCTGGGACTGAAGCTTTCTTT. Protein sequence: CASSPGTGAPPGTEAFF.

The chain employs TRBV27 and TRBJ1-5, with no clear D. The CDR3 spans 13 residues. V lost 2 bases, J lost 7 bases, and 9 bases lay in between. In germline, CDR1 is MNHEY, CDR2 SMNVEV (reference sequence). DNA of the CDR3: TGTGCCAGCAGTTTACGGGGAAGACAGCCCCAGCATTTT. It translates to CASSLRGRQPQHF.

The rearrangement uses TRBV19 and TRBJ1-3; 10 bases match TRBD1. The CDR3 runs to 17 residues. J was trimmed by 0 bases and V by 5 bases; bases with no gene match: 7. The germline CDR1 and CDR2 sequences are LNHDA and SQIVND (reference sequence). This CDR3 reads CASSRGTGDFSGNTIYF. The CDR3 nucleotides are TGTGCCAGTAGTCGCGGGACAGGGGACTTCTCTGGAAACACCATATATTTT.

CDR3: CASIRFRDTGELFF. For the CDR3, the DNA is TGTGCCAGCATTAGGTTCCGGGACACCGGGGAGCTGTTTTTT. The V call is TRBV6-6, the J call TRBJ2-2, with D hard to call. Germline CDR1 and CDR2: MNHNY and SVGAGI (reference sequence). The CDR3 consists of 14 residues. V lost 7 bases, J lost 3 bases, and 12 bases lay in between.

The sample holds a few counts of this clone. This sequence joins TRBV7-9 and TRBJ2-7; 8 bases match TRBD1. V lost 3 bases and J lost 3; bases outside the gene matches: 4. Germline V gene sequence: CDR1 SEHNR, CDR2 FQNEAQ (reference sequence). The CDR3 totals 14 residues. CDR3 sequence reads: CASSFAGGIYEQYF. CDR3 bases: TGTGCCAGCAGCTTCGCAGGGGGCATCTACGAGCAGTACTTC.

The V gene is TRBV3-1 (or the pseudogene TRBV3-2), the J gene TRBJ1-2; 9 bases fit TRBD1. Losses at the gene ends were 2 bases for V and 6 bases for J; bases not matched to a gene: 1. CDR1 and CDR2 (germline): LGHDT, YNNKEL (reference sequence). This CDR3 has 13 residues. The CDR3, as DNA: TGTGCCAGCAGCCAATGGACAGGGGATGGCTACACCTTC. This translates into CASSQWTGDGYTF.

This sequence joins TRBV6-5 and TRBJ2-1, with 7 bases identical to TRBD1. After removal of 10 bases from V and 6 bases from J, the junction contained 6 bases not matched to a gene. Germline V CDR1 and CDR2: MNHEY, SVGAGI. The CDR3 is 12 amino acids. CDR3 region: CATKQGSNEQFF. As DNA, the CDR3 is TGTGCCACCAAACAGGGGTCCAATGAGCAGTTCTTC.

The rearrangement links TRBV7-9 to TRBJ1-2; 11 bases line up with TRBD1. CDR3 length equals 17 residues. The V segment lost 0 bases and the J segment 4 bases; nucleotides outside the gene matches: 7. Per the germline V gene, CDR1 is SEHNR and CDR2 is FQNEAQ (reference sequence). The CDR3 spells CASSLAGGQGGSYGYTF. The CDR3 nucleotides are TGTGCCAGCAGCTTAGCAGGGGGACAGGGGGGATCCTATGGCTACACCTTC.

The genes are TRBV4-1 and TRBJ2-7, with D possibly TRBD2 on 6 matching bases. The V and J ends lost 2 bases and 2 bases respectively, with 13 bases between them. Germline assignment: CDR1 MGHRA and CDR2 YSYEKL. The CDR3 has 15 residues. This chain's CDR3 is CASSQPGLPAYEQYF. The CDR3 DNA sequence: TGCGCCAGCAGCCAACCGGGACTCCCGGCCTACGAGCAGTACTTC.

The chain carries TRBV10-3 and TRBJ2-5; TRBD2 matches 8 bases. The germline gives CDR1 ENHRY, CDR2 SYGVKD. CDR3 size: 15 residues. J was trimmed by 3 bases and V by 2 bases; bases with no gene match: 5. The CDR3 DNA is TGTGCCATCAGTGAGCTTGGGACTAGAGAAGAGACCCAGTACTTC. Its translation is CAISELGTREETQYF.

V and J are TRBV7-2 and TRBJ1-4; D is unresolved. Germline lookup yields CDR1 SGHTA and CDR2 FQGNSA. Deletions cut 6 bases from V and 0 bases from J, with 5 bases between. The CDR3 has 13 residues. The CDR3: CASSYSTNEKLFF. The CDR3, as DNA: TGTGCCAGCAGTTACTCAACTAATGAAAAACTGTTTTTT. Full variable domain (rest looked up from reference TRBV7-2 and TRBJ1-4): GAGVSQSPSNKVTEKGKDVELRCDPISGHTALYWYRQSLGQGLEFLIYFQGNSAPDKSGLPSDRFSAERTGGSVSTLTIQRTQQEDSAVYLCASSYSTNEKLFFGSGTQLSVL.

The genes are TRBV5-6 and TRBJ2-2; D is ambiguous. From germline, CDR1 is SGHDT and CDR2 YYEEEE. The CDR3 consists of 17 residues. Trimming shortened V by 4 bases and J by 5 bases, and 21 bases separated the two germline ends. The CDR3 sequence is CASSPNLGSPDTGELFF. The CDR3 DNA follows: TGTGCCAGCAGCCCGAACTTGGGCAGTCCGGATACCGGGGAGCTGTTTTTT.

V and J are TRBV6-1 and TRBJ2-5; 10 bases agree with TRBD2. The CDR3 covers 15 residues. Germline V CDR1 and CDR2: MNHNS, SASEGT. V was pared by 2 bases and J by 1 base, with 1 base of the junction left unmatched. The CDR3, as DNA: TGTGCCAGCAGTGAACTAGCGGGAGCCCAAGAGACCCAGTACTTC. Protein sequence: CASSELAGAQETQYF.

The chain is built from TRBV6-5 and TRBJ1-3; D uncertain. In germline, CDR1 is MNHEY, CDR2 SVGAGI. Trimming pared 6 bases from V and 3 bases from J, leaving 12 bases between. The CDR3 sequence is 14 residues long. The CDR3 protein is CASSWSRDGNTIYF. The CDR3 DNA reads TGTGCCAGCAGCTGGAGCCGGGATGGAAACACCATATATTTT.

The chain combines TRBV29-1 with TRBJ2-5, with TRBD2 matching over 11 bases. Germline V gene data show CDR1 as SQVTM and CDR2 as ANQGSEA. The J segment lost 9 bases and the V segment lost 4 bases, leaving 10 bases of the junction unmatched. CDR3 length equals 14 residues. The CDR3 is CSVVASGGPAAQYF. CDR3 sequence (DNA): TGCAGCGTTGTGGCTAGCGGGGGGCCGGCGGCCCAGTACTTC.

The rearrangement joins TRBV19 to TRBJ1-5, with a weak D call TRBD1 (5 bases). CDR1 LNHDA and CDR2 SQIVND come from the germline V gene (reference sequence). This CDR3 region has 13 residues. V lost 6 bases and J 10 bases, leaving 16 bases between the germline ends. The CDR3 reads CASSLFGGTPQHF. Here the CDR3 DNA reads TGTGCCAGTAGCCTCTTCGGCGGGACTCCCCAGCATTTT.

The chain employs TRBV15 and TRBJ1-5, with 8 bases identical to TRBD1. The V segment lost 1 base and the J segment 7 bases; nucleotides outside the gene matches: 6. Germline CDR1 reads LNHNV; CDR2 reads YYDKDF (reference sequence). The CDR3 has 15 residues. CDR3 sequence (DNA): TGTGCCACCAGCAGAGCGGGGACAGGAGTCCAGCCCCAGCATTTT. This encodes CATSRAGTGVQPQHF.

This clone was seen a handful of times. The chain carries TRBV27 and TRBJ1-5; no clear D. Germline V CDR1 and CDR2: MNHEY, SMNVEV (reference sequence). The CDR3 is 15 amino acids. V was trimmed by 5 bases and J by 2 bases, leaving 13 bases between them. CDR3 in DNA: TGTGCCAGCAGTCGTTCGGGGAGTGGCAATCAGCCCCAGCATTTT. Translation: CASSRSGSGNQPQHF.

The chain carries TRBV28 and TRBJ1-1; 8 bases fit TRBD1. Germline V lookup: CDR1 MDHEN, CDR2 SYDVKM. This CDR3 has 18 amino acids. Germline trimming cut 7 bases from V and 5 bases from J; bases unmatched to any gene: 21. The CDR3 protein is CASNLYPLLAQGGTEAFF. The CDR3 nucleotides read TGTGCCAGCAATCTTTACCCCCTGCTTGCACAGGGGGGGACTGAAGCTTTCTTT. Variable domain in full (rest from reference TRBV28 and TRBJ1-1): DVKVTQSSRYLVKRTGEKVFLECVQDMDHENMFWYRQDPGLGLRLIYFSYDVKMKEKGDIPEGYSVSREKKERFSLILESASTNQTSMYLCASNLYPLLAQGGTEAFFGQGTRLTVV.

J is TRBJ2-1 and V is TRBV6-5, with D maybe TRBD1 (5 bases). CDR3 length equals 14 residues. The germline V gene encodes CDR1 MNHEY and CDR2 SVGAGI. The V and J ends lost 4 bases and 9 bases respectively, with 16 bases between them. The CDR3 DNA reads TGTGCCAGCAGTTCAAAAGGGGCGGTGGGTGAGCAGTTCTTC. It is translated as CASSSKGAVGEQFF.

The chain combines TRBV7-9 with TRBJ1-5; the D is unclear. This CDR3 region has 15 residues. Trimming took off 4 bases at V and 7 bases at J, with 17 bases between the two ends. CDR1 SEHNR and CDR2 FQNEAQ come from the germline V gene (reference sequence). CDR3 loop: CASSSNSAGNQPQHF. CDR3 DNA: TGTGCCAGCAGCTCCAACTCAGCGGGGAACCAGCCCCAGCATTTT.

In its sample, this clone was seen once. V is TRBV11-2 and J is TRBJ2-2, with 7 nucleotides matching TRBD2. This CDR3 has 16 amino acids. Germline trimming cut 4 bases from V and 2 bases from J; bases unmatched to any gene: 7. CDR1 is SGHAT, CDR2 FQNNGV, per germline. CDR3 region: CASSYRSGPNTGELFF. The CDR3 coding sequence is TGTGCCAGCAGCTATCGTAGCGGGCCCAACACCGGGGAGCTGTTTTTT. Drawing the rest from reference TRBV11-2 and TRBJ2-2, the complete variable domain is EAGVAQSPRYKIIEKRQSVAFWCNPISGHATLYWYQQILGQGPKLLIQFQNNGVVDDSQLPKDRFSAERLKGVDSTLKIQPAKLEDSAVYLCASSYRSGPNTGELFFGEGSRLTVL.

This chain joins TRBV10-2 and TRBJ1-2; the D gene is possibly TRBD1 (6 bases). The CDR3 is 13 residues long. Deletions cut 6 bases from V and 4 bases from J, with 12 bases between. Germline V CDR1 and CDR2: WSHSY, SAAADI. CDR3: CASRGGLGYGYTF. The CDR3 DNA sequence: TGCGCCAGCAGGGGGGGGCTGGGCTATGGCTACACCTTC.

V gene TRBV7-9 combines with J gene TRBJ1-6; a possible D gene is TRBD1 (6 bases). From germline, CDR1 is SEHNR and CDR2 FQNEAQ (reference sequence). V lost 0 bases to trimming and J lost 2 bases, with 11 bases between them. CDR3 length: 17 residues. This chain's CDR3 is CASSLARGATYNSPLHF. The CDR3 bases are TGTGCCAGCAGCTTAGCGCGGGGGGCAACCTATAATTCACCCCTCCACTTT. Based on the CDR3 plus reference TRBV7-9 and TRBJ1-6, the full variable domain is DTGVSQNPRHKITKRGQNVTFRCDPISEHNRLYWYRQTLGQGPEFLTYFQNEAQLEKSRLLSDRFSAERPKGSFSTLEIQRTEQGDSAMYLCASSLARGATYNSPLHFGNGTRLTVT.

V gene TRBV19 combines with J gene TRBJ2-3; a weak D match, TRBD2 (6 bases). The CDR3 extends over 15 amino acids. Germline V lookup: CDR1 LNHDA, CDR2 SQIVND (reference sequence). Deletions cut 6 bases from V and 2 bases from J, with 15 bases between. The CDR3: CASSPGDSYTDTQYF. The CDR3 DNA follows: TGTGCCAGTAGCCCTGGGGACTCCTACACAGATACGCAGTATTTT.

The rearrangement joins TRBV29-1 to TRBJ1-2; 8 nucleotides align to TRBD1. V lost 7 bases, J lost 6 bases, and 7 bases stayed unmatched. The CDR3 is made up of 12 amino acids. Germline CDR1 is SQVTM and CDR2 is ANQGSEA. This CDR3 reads CSAALTGDGYTF. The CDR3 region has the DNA TGCAGCGCAGCGTTGACAGGGGATGGCTACACCTTC.

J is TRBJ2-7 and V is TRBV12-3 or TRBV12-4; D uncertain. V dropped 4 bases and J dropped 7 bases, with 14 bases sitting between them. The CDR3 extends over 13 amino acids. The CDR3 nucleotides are TGTGCCAGCAGTTCATTGAGCTCCCGGGAGCAGTACTTC. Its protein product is CASSSLSSREQYF.

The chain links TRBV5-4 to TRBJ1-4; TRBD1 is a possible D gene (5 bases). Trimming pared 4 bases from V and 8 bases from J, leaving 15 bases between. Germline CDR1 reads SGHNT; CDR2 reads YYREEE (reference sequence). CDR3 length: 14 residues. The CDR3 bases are TGTGCCAGCAGCGGGGGGGGAAAGGGAGAAAAACTGTTTTTT. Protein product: CASSGGGKGEKLFF.